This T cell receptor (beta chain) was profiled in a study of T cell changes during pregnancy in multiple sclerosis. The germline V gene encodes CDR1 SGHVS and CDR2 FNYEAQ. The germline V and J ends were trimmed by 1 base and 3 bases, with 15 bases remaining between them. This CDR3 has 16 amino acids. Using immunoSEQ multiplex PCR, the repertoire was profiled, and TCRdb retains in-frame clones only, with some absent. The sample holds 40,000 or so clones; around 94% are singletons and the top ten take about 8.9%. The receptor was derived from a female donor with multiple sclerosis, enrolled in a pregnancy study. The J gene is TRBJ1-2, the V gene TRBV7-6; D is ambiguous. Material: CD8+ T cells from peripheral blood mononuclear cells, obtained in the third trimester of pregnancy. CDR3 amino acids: CASSLGPGFGDYGYTF. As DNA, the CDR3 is TGTGCCAGCAGCTTAGGCCCGGGTTTTGGTGACTATGGCTACACCTTC.